This section outlines one T cell receptor (beta chain) sequence together with its context. The antigen remains unidentified. These data come from a study of T cell responses to AZD1222 COVID-19 vaccine. Germline assignment: CDR1 SGHRS and CDR2 YFSETQ. V lost 0 bases and J 7 bases, leaving 17 bases between the germline ends. The CDR3 runs to 16 residues. Clones were read by immunoSEQ multiplex PCR, and TCRdb kept only the in-frame ones, dropping some. The sample holds approximately 180,000 clones; just over 90% are singletons and the top ten take around 3.6%. Points from the study as a whole: Reportedly, nearly half the spike-specific TCRs target unmutated variant regions. Only six or seven AZD1222 recipients were seropositive at baseline. Clonal diversity may have been underestimated, and the donors were mostly white British, with more females than males. Rises in breadth and depth of Spike-specific TCRs came after two AZD1222 doses.

The V call is TRBV5-1, the J call TRBJ2-4; D is ambiguous. The sequence derives from an adult who received the MenACWY meningococcal vaccine as a control. The material sequenced was peripheral blood, taken 28 days after the second dose of the MenACWY control vaccine. CDR3 DNA: TGCGCCAGCAGCTTGGAAGGCAGCTGGGGTGGGAACATTCAGTACTTC. This gives the protein CASSLEGSWGGNIQYF.